Below are 20 T cell receptor beta chains sequenced from a single sample in a study of persistence of HIV-infected CD4 T cells. An overlapping HIV-1 Gag peptide pool stimulated these cells at approximately 0.91 ug/peptide/mL. CD40L-negative CD69-negative CD45RO-high memory CD4+ T cells were sorted as populations depleted of antigen-responding cells. For these receptors, no antigen is known. The immunoSEQ assay was version 4, run in survey mode. The protocol was immunoSEQ multiplex PCR, while the TCRdb copy is restricted to in-frame clones and leaves out a portion. The data hold some 40,000 clones, with around 85% observed a single time. The source was cultured CD4+ T cells from PBMCs, collected from a patient who received antiretroviral therapy. The receptors shown here come from an adult with HIV. The donor label of this sample is uncertain.

This chain joins TRBV3-1 (or the pseudogene TRBV3-2) and TRBJ1-4; D possibly corresponds to TRBD1 (6 bases). V was shortened by 1 base and J by 8 bases, with 20 bases between the two germline ends. The CDR3 has 17 residues. The V gene's germline CDR1 is LGHDT and CDR2 YNNKEL (reference sequence). CDR3 region: CASSQVVGAGVGEKLFF. The DNA for the CDR3 is TGTGCCAGCAGCCAAGTCGTTGGGGCAGGGGTGGGAGAAAAACTGTTTTTT.

The rearrangement joins TRBV14 to TRBJ2-7, with 8 positions matching TRBD1. The CDR3 has 13 amino acids. Per the germline V gene, CDR1 is SGHDN and CDR2 is FVKESK. V shed 2 bases, J shed 4 bases, and the junction held 1 base outside the gene matches. The CDR3 DNA reads as TGTGCCAGCAGCCAAAGGACAGGGTACGAGCAGTACTTC. Its translation is CASSQRTGYEQYF.

This sequence joins TRBV7-3 and TRBJ2-1, with TRBD1 matching 8 bases. The junction had 7 bases not matched to a gene; V was cut back by 1 base and J by 8 bases. The CDR3 length is 15 residues. Looked up from germline, CDR1 is SGHTA and CDR2 is FQGTGA. CDR3 region: CASSLNLQGAYEQFF. The CDR3 DNA reads as TGTGCCAGCAGCTTAAACCTCCAGGGGGCGTATGAGCAGTTCTTC.

The chain carries TRBV9 and TRBJ2-2; tentatively, D is TRBD1 (5 bases). The CDR3 contains 13 residues. The V gene lost 4 bases and the J gene lost 7 bases, with 11 bases spanning the gap. Germline V CDR1 and CDR2: SGDLS, YYNGEE. CDR3: CASSSRDDGELFF. CDR3 in DNA: TGTGCCAGCAGCTCCAGGGATGACGGGGAGCTGTTTTTT.

This sequence joins TRBV7-8 and TRBJ2-7; D is perhaps TRBD2 (6 bases). V lost 1 base to trimming and J lost 2 bases, with 12 bases between them. CDR3 length: 15 amino acids. Per the germline V gene, CDR1 is SGHVS and CDR2 is FQNEAQ. The CDR3 DNA is TGTGCCAGCAGCTTAGTGGCGGGGACGCCCTACGAGCAGTACTTC. This codes for CASSLVAGTPYEQYF.

This clone was counted between two and nine times. The chain couples TRBV20-1 to TRBJ2-7; TRBD1 is a possible D gene (6 bases). The CDR3 has 12 amino acids. With 3 bases removed from V and 4 bases from J, the gap between germline ends came to 10 bases. Per germline, CDR1 DFQATT and CDR2 SNEGSKA (reference sequence). CDR3 DNA: TGCAGTGCTAGTCCCAGGGGTTACGAGCAGTACTTC. The encoded protein is CSASPRGYEQYF.

This chain links TRBV6-5 with TRBJ1-2, with unresolved D. CDR3 length: 14 residues. Germline-derived CDR1 and CDR2 are MNHEY and SVGAGI. V was trimmed by 11 bases and J by 2 bases, leaving 18 bases between them. In DNA, the CDR3 is TGTGCCTGCTCGTCACAGAACCTAAACTATGGCTACACCTTC. Translation: CACSSQNLNYGYTF.

This chain connects TRBV4-2 to TRBJ2-1; 9 nucleotides match TRBD2. Germline lookup yields CDR1 LGHNA and CDR2 YNFKEQ. V was clipped by 4 bases and J by 7 bases; unmatched bases: 11. This CDR3 spans 16 amino acids. The CDR3 reads CASSPRGSGGINEQFF. CDR3 coding DNA: TGTGCCAGCAGCCCACGGGGTAGCGGGGGCATAAATGAGCAGTTCTTC.

This chain connects TRBV4-1 to TRBJ2-1, with 9 positions matching TRBD1. CDR3 length: 17 amino acids. Germline lookup yields CDR1 MGHRA and CDR2 YSYEKL. The junction had 10 bases not matched to a gene; V was cut back by 1 base and J by 6 bases. The CDR3 DNA follows: TGCGCCAGCAGCCAAGGATTCCTACAGGGGGCGGGCAATGAGCAGTTCTTC. Encoded protein: CASSQGFLQGAGNEQFF.

This chain connects TRBV19 to TRBJ1-2, with 8 bases that match TRBD1. CDR1 and CDR2 from the germline V gene are LNHDA and SQIVND (reference sequence). The V segment lost 5 bases and the J segment 6 bases; nucleotides outside the gene matches: 8. The CDR3 sequence is 14 residues long. The CDR3 spells CASSQRQGIDGYTF. The CDR3, as DNA: TGTGCCAGTAGTCAACGACAGGGGATAGATGGCTACACCTTC. The full variable domain, in which reference TRBV19 and TRBJ1-2 provide the parts outside the CDR3, is DGGITQSPKYLFRKEGQNVTLSCEQNLNHDAMYWYRQDPGQGLRLIYYSQIVNDFQKGDIAEGYSVSREKKESFPLTVTSAQKNPTAFYLCASSQRQGIDGYTFGSGTRLTVV.

V usage is TRBV7-2 and J usage is TRBJ2-7, with 11 bases lining up with TRBD2. The CDR3 spans 15 residues. V lost 4 bases, J lost 4 bases, and 6 bases stayed unmatched. The germline V gene encodes CDR1 SGHTA and CDR2 FQGNSA. The CDR3 sequence: CASSSSGGIRYEQYF. The CDR3 coding sequence is TGTGCCAGCAGCTCTAGCGGGGGGATAAGATACGAGCAGTACTTC.

This clone was counted only a few times. The chain joins TRBV29-1 to TRBJ1-6; D perhaps matches TRBD1 (5 bases). CDR1 is SQVTM and CDR2 is ANQGSEA in the germline V gene. CDR3 length equals 12 residues. The V end lost 6 bases, the J end lost 9 bases, and 12 bases lay between the germline ends. CDR3 sequence: CSVTFGGSPLHF. CDR3 in DNA: TGCAGCGTGACATTCGGGGGTTCACCCCTCCACTTT.

The V gene is TRBV28, the J gene TRBJ1-2, with D possibly being TRBD1 (5 bases). Germline values: CDR1 MDHEN, CDR2 SYDVKM. V shed 6 bases and J shed 4 bases, with 12 bases lying between them. The CDR3 contains 13 residues. CDR3 loop: CASRKQVSYGYTF. DNA for the CDR3: TGTGCCAGCAGAAAACAGGTCTCCTATGGCTACACCTTC.

The J gene is TRBJ1-6, the V gene TRBV7-2; no clear D. The CDR3 totals 14 residues. V lost 3 bases and J lost 8, with 11 bases in between. Looked up from germline, CDR1 is SGHTA and CDR2 is FQGNSA. The CDR3 DNA sequence: TGTGCCAGCAGCTTCCGGTCCCCGGATTCACCCCTCCACTTT. Its translation is CASSFRSPDSPLHF.

V and J are TRBV18 and TRBJ2-7; D unclear. The V gene's germline CDR1 is KGHSH and CDR2 LQKENI. The CDR3 runs 14 residues. With 4 bases removed from V and 6 bases from J, the gap between germline ends came to 16 bases. CDR3 protein: CASSLGTNSLEQYF. Written as DNA, the CDR3 is TGTGCCAGCTCACTTGGAACCAATTCGCTCGAGCAGTACTTC.

The rearrangement joins TRBV3-1 (or the pseudogene TRBV3-2) to TRBJ2-1; 12 positions agree with TRBD2. The germline V gene encodes CDR1 LGHDT and CDR2 YNNKEL (reference sequence). Trimming at V came to 1 base and at J to 6 bases, leaving 7 bases not matched to a gene. The CDR3 extends over 17 amino acids. The CDR3 is CASSQALLAGGTNEQFF. DNA of the CDR3: TGTGCCAGCAGCCAAGCGTTACTAGCGGGGGGCACCAATGAGCAGTTCTTC.

This chain joins TRBV2 and TRBJ1-4; TRBD1 agrees at 8 bases. This CDR3 region has 14 residues. The junction had 2 bases not matched to a gene; V was cut back by 8 bases and J by 0 bases. Germline assignment: CDR1 SNHLY and CDR2 FYNNEI. CDR3 region: CASRQGTTNEKLFF. Here the CDR3 DNA reads TGTGCCAGCCGACAGGGGACAACTAATGAAAAACTGTTTTTT.

This clone has just a few counts. The J gene is TRBJ2-7, the V gene TRBV2, with D hard to call. The germline CDR1 and CDR2 sequences are SNHLY and FYNNEI. The CDR3 has 11 amino acids. V gave up 4 bases and J gave up 3 bases, with 4 bases separating them. The CDR3 protein is CASSGVYEQYF. The CDR3 DNA reads as TGTGCCAGCAGTGGGGTCTACGAGCAGTACTTC.

The genes are TRBV21-1 and TRBJ1-6; the listed D gene, TRBD1, was not tested against the DNA. TRBV21-1 is recorded as a pseudogene. This CDR3 has 16 residues. The CDR3 loop is CASSPTGGWSNSPLHF. CDR3 nucleotide sequence: TGTGCCAGCTCCCCCACAGGGGGCTGGTCTAATTCACCCCTCCACTTT.

The V gene is TRBV6-1, the J gene TRBJ2-7, with 9 bases matching TRBD1. V was pared by 2 bases and J by 6 bases, with 11 bases of the junction left unmatched. The CDR3 extends over 16 amino acids. Germline CDR1 is MNHNS and CDR2 is SASEGT. CDR3 amino acids: CASSEQNRGLFREQYF. In DNA, the CDR3 is TGTGCCAGCAGTGAACAGAACAGGGGGCTTTTTCGCGAGCAGTACTTC.